Reported below is one TCR beta chain. Its binding antigen is unknown. Per-base quality was not reported, and no clone a single base away is much larger than it. Trimming costs V 2 bases and J 5 bases, and their ends lie 12 bases apart. The germline V gene provides CDR1 SNHLY and CDR2 FYNNEI. Counted from cysteine to phenylalanine, this CDR3 has 14 amino acids. Only the CDR3 part of the read is kept: 42 bases, read in frame from the first base. The sample belongs to a study of cytomegalovirus exposure and HLA in healthy donors (dated by TCRdb to the late 2010s). About the investigation overall: An earlier analysis of several hundred of the donors reported over 250 Gb of sequence data and roughly 120 million unique TCR beta sequences obtained from around 190 million T cells. Around 300 gigabases of sequencing data and around 87 million unique TCR sequences were included in an early release covering about 620 HLA-typed donors. Of the 398 genotyped donors, 80% to 90% were placed in the genetic ancestry cluster associated with self-reported Caucasian donors. The study aimed to test whether signatures of past pathogen exposure could be identified by cataloging public T cell receptors. The T cell repertoires of around 670 subjects were profiled by immunosequencing and related to cytomegalovirus serostatus. Besides the first cohort of roughly 640 subjects, a separate validation cohort made up of 120 different subjects was used. To predict cytomegalovirus infection status, the study brought together high-throughput TCR immunosequencing, statistical association of individual TCRs with disease status, and machine learning. A later analysis re-examined previously published TCR beta repertoires from about 670 donors and added high-resolution HLA genotyping to investigate patterns of TCR occurrence. Rather than drawing on any new phenotypic data, the later analysis identified candidate immune exposures from TCR beta sequences and the way those sequences occurred across donors. An earlier analysis of a few hundred of the donors applied high-throughput TCR beta sequencing to assess whether each TCR beta V gene segment acted as functional or pseudogenic. Donor age, sex, ethnicity and CMV serostatus were compiled together with the repertoire data. A later genetic analysis took genome-wide SNP genotypes for about 65% of the roughly 670 donors and used that subset as a discovery cohort. All discovery cohort repertoires had been generated on a single sequencing platform. Both class I and class II loci were covered by HLA typing, at four-digit resolution. Typing coverage differed by locus: A, B, C, DRB1 and DQB1 were typed in about 620-640 donors, DQA1 in approximately 520, DPA1 in 600 to 610, and DPB1 in 472. Five DR-DQ haplotypes were treated as single units for association and clustering because of strong linkage in the cohort. Among some 410 genotyped donors of the cohort, an average of approximately 240,000 unique TCR beta nucleotide sequences was sequenced per donor, of which 15% to 20% were non-productive.

Points the paper makes about the study in general: The authors suggested that the approach could potentially be generalized to other disease states and immunological phenotypes. When HLA alleles, especially DR and DQ, strongly co-occurred, TCR associations were difficult to assign to individual alleles. A further reported finding was that TCR beta sequences accurately predicted the HLA-A and HLA-B alleles for most subjects in the first cohort. Because HLA typing was missing for some donors at each locus, association tests included only the typed subset. In both the original and validation cohorts, the classifier was reported to diagnose cytomegalovirus status with high specificity and sensitivity. Because the 87-base-pair reads could not distinguish some IMGT-functional V segments, including TRBV6-2 and TRBV6-3, those segments were excluded. Most TCR sequences were observed very rarely across donors, whereas some public TCRs were present in many individuals. According to a later analysis, parvovirus B19, influenza, CMV and Epstein-Barr virus appeared linked to several top co-occurrence clusters. A later analysis found that TCR association rates varied across HLA loci, with DRB1 alleles showing the most associated TCRs and HLA-C alleles the fewest. The study gave a list of under 200 TCR beta chains associated with cytomegalovirus. Sequencing depth was assumed to be roughly uniform across donors in the presence/absence analyses, though that assumption may not hold. According to a later genetic analysis, donors in an Asian-associated ancestry cluster had fewer N-insertions in productive TCRs than the approximately 700-donor mean. Specific HLA alleles were associated with over 15,000 TCR beta sequences at a false discovery rate of 0.05 in a later analysis. Linkage disequilibrium might explain the correlated functional status among segregating V segments, but an unknown experimental factor could not be ruled out. Compared with equally common non-associated chains, HLA-associated TCR beta chains in a later analysis were more clonally expanded and had lower generation probabilities. In this cohort, only TCR beta chains were sequenced, and detectable features were limited by the absence of alpha or paired-chain data. CMV serostatus was the only immune exposure information available for the cohort. In an earlier analysis of around 600 of the donors, most TCR beta V segments appeared in productive rearrangements about 87% or about 30% of the time, broadly matching IMGT annotations. Three of the identified cytomegalovirus-associated TCR beta chains were confirmed in vitro to be specific for cytomegalovirus antigens. Because counts were too low, seventeen rarely observed V segments, including chromosome 9 orphons, were excluded from the earlier analysis of about 500 of the donors. According to a later analysis, most CMV-associated TCR beta chains appeared to be HLA-restricted, and the HLA associations seemed to be driven largely by CMV exposure. A cluster of highly shared sequence variants was judged likely to be a technical artifact of the sequencing pipeline. A later genetic analysis associated a missense DCLRE1C variant with V-gene and J-gene trimming of TCR beta chains, and an independent cohort replicated the association.

Receptor libraries were prepared by the immunoSEQ multiplex PCR assay. For the multiplex PCR, a mixture combining 60 forward primers for TCR Vbeta segments and 13 reverse primers for TCR Jbeta segments was used. The CDR3 region of rearranged TCR beta genes was amplified from genomic DNA by a multiplex PCR assay. The Illumina HiSeq System was used to sequence the amplified TCR beta libraries as 87-base-pair reads. As for the original processing: In a later analysis, 70 million to 95 million unique TCR beta chains were counted across the roughly 670 repertoires, and about 10 million of these chains were shared by at least two donors. A nearest-neighbor algorithm error-corrected the raw reads and collapsed the reads into unique sequences, merging closely related sequences to remove PCR and sequencing errors. V, D and J gene segments were assigned by aligning CDR3 sequences to IMGT reference sequences. For a sequence to be retained, a match of at least six nucleotides to both a V gene segment and a J gene segment was required. Rearrangements were classified as productive when the CDR3 lacked stop codons and remained in frame with V and J, and all other rearrangements were classified as non-productive. Following IMGT convention, CDR3 was defined as the stretch from the second conserved V-encoded cysteine up to the conserved J-encoded phenylalanine. The earlier analysis of a few hundred of the donors excluded any sequence lacking an unambiguous match to a single V gene segment. An earlier analysis of a few hundred of the donors called V segments functional above 56.7% productive rearrangements and segregating when the between-donor standard deviation exceeded 5%. A statistical classification framework was built to diagnose cytomegalovirus status from the catalog of TCR beta chain sequences. In a later analysis, V and J genes were assigned by comparing TCR nucleotide sequences against IMGT/GENE-DB human TR gene sequences. The TCRdist pipeline was used in a later analysis to assign CDR3 sequences and most-parsimonious VDJ recombination scenarios. In a later analysis, each TCR beta chain was defined by its CDR3 amino acid sequence together with its V-gene family, and reads lacking a unique V-gene family were excluded. A later analysis removed several hundred highly shared, low-generation-probability nucleotide sequences to deal with suspected cross-contamination and a sequencing artifact. A later analysis calculated a clonal expansion index for each public chain from normalized within-repertoire ranks of inferred template counts. In a later analysis, generation probabilities were computed using a VDJ recombination model fitted to out-of-frame rearrangements, and the results were checked against IGoR. In a later analysis, TCR-TCR, TCR-HLA and TCR-CMV co-occurrence was scored with hypergeometric tests, and a repertoire-size bias correction was applied to TCR pairs. In a later analysis, false discovery rates were estimated by permuting HLA or CMV assignments 20 times. In a later analysis, co-occurring TCRs were grouped using DBSCAN, and TCRdist sequence similarity was added for clustering within HLA-allele-positive subsets. Repertoires with fewer than 30,000 or more than 120,000 public chains were left out of co-occurrence clustering, as were five repertoires with anomalous nucleotide sharing. The clones in this table, taken by TCRdb from immuneACCESS, are in-frame only. Not every clone is retained; where verified, under half of the shortfall comes from an unresolved V gene, and the cause of the rest is unknown. V and J calls and clone size come straight from that table; D and trimming were deduced from the DNA. The sample table contains 80,000 to 100,000 clones; only one count was recorded for 65% to 80% of them. In total, the top ten clones hold more than 15% of the sample.

The cohort was made up of about 670 healthy bone marrow donors. All cohort members were sampled while nominally healthy, although unrecorded immune exposures were likely present. The donor was CMV seropositive and belonged to the group of 250 to 350 seropositive cohort members. A peripheral blood sample was collected from each donor, and TCR beta sequencing was performed on peripheral blood mononuclear cells. Genomic DNA was extracted from the blood cell samples with the Qiagen DNeasy Blood Extraction Kit. The sequence links TRBV2 to TRBJ2-5; the D gene is possibly TRBD1, with 5 bases matching. Sequenced input: PBMCs. This receptor was taken from a woman under 30 in good health and CMV-seropositive. The DNA sequence follows: TGTGCCAGCAGTGAACTCAGGGTGGTGGAGACCCAGTACTTC. It specifies CASSELRVVETQYF.